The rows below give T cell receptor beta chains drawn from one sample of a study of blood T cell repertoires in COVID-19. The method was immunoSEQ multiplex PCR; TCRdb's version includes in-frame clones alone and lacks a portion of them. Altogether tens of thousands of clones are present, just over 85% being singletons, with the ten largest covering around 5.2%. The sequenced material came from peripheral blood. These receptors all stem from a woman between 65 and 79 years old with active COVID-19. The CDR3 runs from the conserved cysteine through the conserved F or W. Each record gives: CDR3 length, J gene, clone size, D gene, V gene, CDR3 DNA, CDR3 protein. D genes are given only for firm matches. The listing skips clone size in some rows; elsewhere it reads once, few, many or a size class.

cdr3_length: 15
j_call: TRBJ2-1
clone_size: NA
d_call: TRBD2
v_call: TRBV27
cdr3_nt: TGTGCCAGCCGGGGGACGGGACTAGACCCGAATGAGCAGTTCTTC
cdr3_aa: CASRGTGLDPNEQFF

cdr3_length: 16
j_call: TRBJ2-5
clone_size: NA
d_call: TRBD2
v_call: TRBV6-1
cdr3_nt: TGTGCCAGCAGTGCGACTAGCGGGGGGGTCGGGGAGACCCAGTACTTC
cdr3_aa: CASSATSGGVGETQYF

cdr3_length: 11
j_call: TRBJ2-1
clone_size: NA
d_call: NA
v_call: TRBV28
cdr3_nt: TGTGCCGCCCGAGAGGGGGATGAGCAGTTCTTC
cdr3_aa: CAAREGDEQFF

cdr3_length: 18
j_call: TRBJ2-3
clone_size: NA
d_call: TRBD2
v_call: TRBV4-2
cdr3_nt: TGTGCCAGCAGCCCCAGACCAGGGACTAGCGGGGGGGCAGATACGCAGTATTTT
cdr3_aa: CASSPRPGTSGGADTQYF

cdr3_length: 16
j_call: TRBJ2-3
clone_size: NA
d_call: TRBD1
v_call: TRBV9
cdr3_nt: TGTGCCAGCAGCGGATACAGGGGAGAACGCACAGATACGCAGTATTTT
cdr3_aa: CASSGYRGERTDTQYF

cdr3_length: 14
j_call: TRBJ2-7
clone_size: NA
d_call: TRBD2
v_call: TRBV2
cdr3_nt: TGTGCCAGCAGAGGACTAGCGGGACCCTACGAGCAGTACTTC
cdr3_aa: CASRGLAGPYEQYF

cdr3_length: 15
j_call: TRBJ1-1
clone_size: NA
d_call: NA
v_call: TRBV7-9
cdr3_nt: TGTGCCAGCAGCTTAGTGCAGGTTCGGAACACTGAAGCTTTCTTT
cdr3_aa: CASSLVQVRNTEAFF

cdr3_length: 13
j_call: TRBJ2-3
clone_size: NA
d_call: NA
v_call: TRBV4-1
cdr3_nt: TGCGCCAGCAGCCAAGTTGGAGCAGATACGCAGTATTTT
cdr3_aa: CASSQVGADTQYF

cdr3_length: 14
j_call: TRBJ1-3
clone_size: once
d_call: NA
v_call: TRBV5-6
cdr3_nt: TGTGCCAGCAGACTCCGACAGGATGGAAACACCATATATTTT
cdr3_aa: CASRLRQDGNTIYF

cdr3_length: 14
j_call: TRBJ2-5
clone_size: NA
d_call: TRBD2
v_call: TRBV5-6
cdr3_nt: TGTGCCAGCAGCTTACTAGCGGGGGGGGAGACCCAGTACTTC
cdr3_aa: CASSLLAGGETQYF

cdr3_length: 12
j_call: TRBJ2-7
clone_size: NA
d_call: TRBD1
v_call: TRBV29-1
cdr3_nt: TGCAGCGTTGGGGACAGGGGCTACGAGCAGTACTTC
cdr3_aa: CSVGDRGYEQYF

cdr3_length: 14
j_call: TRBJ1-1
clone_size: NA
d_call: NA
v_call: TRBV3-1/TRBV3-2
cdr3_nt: TGTGCCAGCAGCCCCCTCGGGGGGCACACTGAAGCTTTCTTT
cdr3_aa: CASSPLGGHTEAFF

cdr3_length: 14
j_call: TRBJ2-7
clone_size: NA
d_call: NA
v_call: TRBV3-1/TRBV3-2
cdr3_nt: TGTGCCAGCAGCCAGACATCGAGCTCCTACGAGCAGTACTTC
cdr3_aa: CASSQTSSSYEQYF

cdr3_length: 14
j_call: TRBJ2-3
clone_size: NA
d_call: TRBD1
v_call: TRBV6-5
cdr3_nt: TGTGCCAGCAGCATAACAGGGGGCGCGGATACGCAGTATTTT
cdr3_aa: CASSITGGADTQYF

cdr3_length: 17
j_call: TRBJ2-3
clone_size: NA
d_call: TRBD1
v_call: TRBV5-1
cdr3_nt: TGCGCCAGCAGCCCCCAGGGACAGCTTCCTGGCACAGATACGCAGTATTTT
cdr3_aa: CASSPQGQLPGTDTQYF

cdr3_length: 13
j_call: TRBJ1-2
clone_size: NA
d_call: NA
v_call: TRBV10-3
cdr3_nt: TGTGCCATCAGTGAGAGGACAGACTATGGCTACACCTTC
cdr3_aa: CAISERTDYGYTF